This note documents a single TCR beta chain sequence. Just one base apart from a much larger clone, this may be a read error. Time point of the sample: newly diagnosed GD, antithyroid drugs for less than 3 months. Scientists built the TCR library using RNA that was extracted from PBMCs. Patients with Graves' disease were diagnosed by American Thyroid Association guidelines. Arm-PCR of CDR3 regions with iRepertoire HTBI primers generated TCR beta libraries. TCRdb called the multiplex PCR reads again in MiXCR, with one record for every CDR3 protein. The repertoire has around 240,000 distinct CDR3 sequences, around a sixth of them found once; the top ten carry about 15%. Per germline, CDR1 DFQATT and CDR2 SNEGSKA (reference sequence). The CDR3 loop spans 16 amino acids. These data belong to a study of regulatory T cells in long-lasting Graves disease. Study summary: Patients newly diagnosed with Graves' had been on antithyroid drugs for under 3 months.

These records were also assigned to another study, of T cells in Graves' hyperthyroidism and ophthalmopathy.

The source of this sequence is a woman in her twenties or thirties with Graves disease. This chain uses TRBV20-1 with TRBJ2-1; TRBD2 aligns across 10 bases. The specimen was peripheral blood mononuclear cells (PBMCs), collected at new diagnosis, from a patient treated with antithyroid drugs. The CDR3 reads CSAPTRASGGVYEQSF. The CDR3 nucleotides read TGCAGTGCTCCCACGCGCGCCAGCGGGGGGGTTTATGAGCAGTCCTTC.